Here is one T cell receptor (beta chain) with its context. Other DNA sequences in the same sample also yield this CDR3. The data are from a study of blood T cell repertoires in COVID-19. About the research overall: Nucleic acid was either cDNA or gDNA, and it came from T cells, B-cell-depleted T cells, or PBMCs.

V lost 6 bases and J lost 3, with 8 bases in between. CDR1 is MNHEY and CDR2 is SVGAGI in the germline V gene. The CDR3 consists of 12 residues. Authors' data handling: Amplification from reference gene primers served as the basis for estimated nucleated cell counts. Sequencing was performed with immunoSEQ multiplex PCR; in TCRdb, only in-frame clones are kept and a portion is missing. V and J calls and clone size are copied from that table; D and trimming were computed from the DNA. The table has about 180,000 clones, roughly 82% seen once; the top ten hold 13% to 15%. The chain recombines TRBV6-5 with TRBJ1-2; D remains unclear. Sequenced: PBMCs or T cells enriched from blood (not recorded which). The origin of this receptor is a man aged 50 or older who had recovered from COVID-19. The CDR3 sequence is CASSSQYYGYTF. The CDR3 nucleotides read TGTGCCAGCAGCTCACAGTACTATGGCTACACCTTC.